What follows is one T cell receptor beta chain and its context. A junction boundary mismatches the germline segment, possibly from a read error. The sample originates from a study of T cell changes during pregnancy in multiple sclerosis. From germline, CDR1 is SSHAT and CDR2 FNYEAQ (reference sequence). The CDR3 totals 17 residues. Libraries were prepared by immunoSEQ multiplex PCR; TCRdb keeps only in-frame clonotypes and omits some of them. The profile shows 88,000 or so clones, under 95% of them singletons. The source is a female donor with multiple sclerosis, enrolled in a pregnancy study. Source: peripheral blood, taken before pregnancy. The chain links TRBV7-7 to TRBJ1-5, with 9 bases aligning to TRBD1. CDR3 region: CASSPTGGKGSNQPQHF. For the CDR3, the DNA is TGTGCTAGCAGCCCGACAGGGGGGAAGGGGTCGAATCAGCCCCAGCATTTT.